This T cell receptor beta chain was profiled in a study of shared clonotypes between healthy human individuals. The data were produced by immunoSEQ multiplex PCR, yet TCRdb's version contains in-frame clones alone and is incomplete. This table holds a few million clones, around 95% found once. Trimming pared 2 bases from V and 2 bases from J, leaving 19 bases between. CDR3 length: 17 residues. Germline CDR1 LNHNV, CDR2 YYDKDF (reference sequence). The clonotype was recovered from a man between 18 and 35 years old in good health. The sample was naive CD4+ T cells sorted from blood. Subset denoted: CD45RA+ positively selected. This chain uses TRBV15 with TRBJ2-7; D might be TRBD1 or TRBD2, each matching 5 bases. For the CDR3, the DNA is TGTGCCACCAGCAGAAACGCCGGGGCAGCTGTTCCCTACGAGCAGTACTTC. Protein product: CATSRNAGAAVPYEQYF.